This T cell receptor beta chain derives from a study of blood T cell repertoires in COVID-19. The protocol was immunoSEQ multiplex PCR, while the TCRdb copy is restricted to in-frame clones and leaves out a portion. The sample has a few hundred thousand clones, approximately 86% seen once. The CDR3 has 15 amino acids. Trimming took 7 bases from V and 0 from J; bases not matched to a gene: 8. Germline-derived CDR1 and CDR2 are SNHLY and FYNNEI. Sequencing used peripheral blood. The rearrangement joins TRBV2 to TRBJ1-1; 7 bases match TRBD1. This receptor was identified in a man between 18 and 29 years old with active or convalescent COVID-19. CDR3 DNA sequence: TGTGCCAGCACTAAACAGGGGATTTTGAACACTGAAGCTTTCTTT. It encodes CASTKQGILNTEAFF.